Shown below are 27 T cell receptor beta chains from a single sample sequenced in a study of blood T cell repertoires in COVID-19. TCRdb's copy holds only in-frame clones and misses some; the assay was immunoSEQ multiplex PCR. The sample has tens of thousands of clones; roughly 80% are singletons. Sequencing was carried out using peripheral blood. The origin of the receptors is a human donor in a cohort sampled during active COVID-19.

The chain employs TRBV6-5 and TRBJ1-2; no definite D call. This CDR3 has 14 residues. V lost 8 bases, J lost 4 bases, and 17 bases lay in between. Germline V gene data show CDR1 as MNHEY and CDR2 as SVGAGI. For the CDR3, the DNA is TGTGCCAGCCGTAATGGAGGGAGCCTCTATGGCTACACCTTC. Amino acid sequence: CASRNGGSLYGYTF.

The chain joins TRBV4-1 to TRBJ2-7, with D possibly TRBD1 on 5 matching bases. Germline CDR1 reads MGHRA; CDR2 reads YSYEKL. This CDR3 has 15 residues. Between the trimmed V and J ends, which lost 3 bases and 3 bases, there was a span of 15 bases. The CDR3: CASSQNQGPYYEQYV. DNA of the CDR3: TGCGCCAGCAGCCAGAACCAGGGCCCATACTACGAGCAGTACGTC.

CDR3 DNA: TGTGCCATCAGGCCGGGACTAGCGACCACAGATACGCAGTATTTT. Translation gives CAIRPGLATTDTQYF. The J gene is TRBJ2-3, the V gene TRBV10-3, with 10 nucleotides matching TRBD2. There are 15 residues in the CDR3. The trim removed 6 bases at V and 2 bases at J, leaving 5 bases unmatched. Per the germline V gene, CDR1 is ENHRY and CDR2 is SYGVKD.

This sequence joins TRBV7-9 and TRBJ1-1; D not resolved. CDR3 length: 15 amino acids. Trimming pared 5 bases from V and 1 base from J, leaving 14 bases between. Looked up from germline, CDR1 is SEHNR and CDR2 is FQNEAQ (reference sequence). CDR3 in amino acids: CASSASLQRNTEAFF. The CDR3 nucleotides read TGTGCCAGCAGCGCAAGTCTACAGAGGAACACTGAAGCTTTCTTT.

The V and J genes are TRBV7-9 and TRBJ1-2, with TRBD1 as a possible D gene (6 bases). V was shortened by 5 bases and J by 2 bases, with 9 bases between the two germline ends. CDR1 SEHNR and CDR2 FQNEAQ come from the germline V gene (reference sequence). The CDR3 extends over 13 amino acids. The CDR3 here is CASSHGQNYGYTF. The CDR3 DNA is TGTGCCAGCAGCCATGGACAGAACTATGGCTACACCTTC.

V and J are TRBV6-1 and TRBJ1-2; 8 positions agree with TRBD1. With 3 bases clipped from V and 6 bases from J, the junction kept 12 bases outside the gene matches. Looked up from germline, CDR1 is MNHNS and CDR2 is SASEGT. The CDR3 spans 16 residues. For the CDR3, the DNA is TGTGCCAGCAGTGACAATCGGGGACAGGCGGGGGATGGCTACACCTTC. The encoded protein is CASSDNRGQAGDGYTF.

The chain recombines TRBV5-6 with TRBJ2-5, with TRBD2 identical over 9 bases. The ends lost 0 bases at V and 5 bases at J; junction bases unmatched: 11. The V gene's germline CDR1 is SGHDT and CDR2 YYEEEE. The CDR3 consists of 17 residues. The CDR3 spells CASSLVSGGLTRETQYF. The CDR3 DNA follows: TGTGCCAGCAGCTTGGTTAGCGGGGGCCTAACGCGGGAGACCCAGTACTTC.

V and J are TRBV2 and TRBJ2-3, with 10 bases identical to TRBD2. The CDR3 extends over 17 amino acids. Germline V lookup: CDR1 SNHLY, CDR2 FYNNEI. V lost 3 bases and J lost 5; bases outside the gene matches: 11. The CDR3 nucleotides are TGTGCCAGCAGTGAGGTAGCGGGGGGTCCCAGAAGAGATACGCAGTATTTT. Translating it yields CASSEVAGGPRRDTQYF.

The chain recombines TRBV7-9 with TRBJ2-1; 11 bases are a match to TRBD2. The CDR3 consists of 15 residues. Looked up from germline, CDR1 is SEHNR and CDR2 is FQNEAQ (reference sequence). The ends lost 2 bases at V and 5 bases at J; junction bases unmatched: 2. The CDR3 nucleotides read TGTGCCAGCAGCTTACGACTAGCGGGGAACAATGAGCAGTTCTTC. Protein sequence: CASSLRLAGNNEQFF. Drawing the rest from reference TRBV7-9 and TRBJ2-1, the complete variable domain is DTGVSQNPRHKITKRGQNVTFRCDPISEHNRLYWYRQTLGQGPEFLTYFQNEAQLEKSRLLSDRFSAERPKGSFSTLEIQRTEQGDSAMYLCASSLRLAGNNEQFFGPGTRLTVL.

A few counts support this clone. The chain recombines TRBV6-5 with TRBJ1-1, with 8 bases identical to TRBD1. Per germline, CDR1 MNHEY and CDR2 SVGAGI. V dropped 6 bases and J dropped 5; count of bases not matched to a gene: 8. This CDR3 is built from 14 residues. The CDR3 spells CASRGTGSRTEAFF. The CDR3, as DNA: TGTGCCAGCAGAGGGACAGGTTCAAGAACTGAAGCTTTCTTT.

The V call is TRBV6-6, the J call TRBJ2-1; D may be TRBD2 (6 bases). CDR1 is MNHNY and CDR2 is SVGAGI in the germline V gene (reference sequence). CDR3 length: 15 residues. V shed 6 bases and J shed 4 bases, with 16 bases lying between them. The CDR3 nucleotides are TGTGCCAGCAGCTCCACGGGACTTAGATACAATGAGCAGTTCTTC. Protein sequence: CASSSTGLRYNEQFF.

The rearrangement links TRBV6-5 to TRBJ1-1, with D perhaps matching TRBD1 (5 bases). The CDR3 totals 14 residues. Trimming took off 7 bases at V and 6 bases at J, with 18 bases between the two ends. CDR1 MNHEY and CDR2 SVGAGI come from the germline V gene. The CDR3 bases are TGTGCCAGCATGAGGGGCTCCCGGGAGGCTGAAGCTTTCTTT. Its protein product is CASMRGSREAEAFF.

The rearrangement links TRBV13 to TRBJ1-2; 8 positions match TRBD1. Trimming at V came to 5 bases and at J to 8 bases, leaving 7 bases not matched to a gene. CDR1 and CDR2 from the germline V gene are PRHDT and FYEKMQ (reference sequence). The length of the CDR3 is 13 residues. The CDR3 sequence is CASSPRTGNGYTF. Written as DNA, the CDR3 is TGTGCCAGCAGCCCGAGGACAGGGAACGGCTACACCTTC. Complete variable domain (other parts from reference TRBV13 and TRBJ1-2): AAGVIQSPRHLIKEKRETATLKCYPIPRHDTVYWYQQGPGQDPQFLISFYEKMQSDKGSIPDRFSAQQFSDYHSELNMSSLELGDSALYFCASSPRTGNGYTFGSGTRLTVV.

The chain joins TRBV5-1 to TRBJ1-2; TRBD1 is a possible D gene (5 bases). CDR1 is SGHRS, CDR2 YFSETQ, per germline. The V and J ends lost 0 bases and 3 bases respectively, with 12 bases between them. CDR3 length: 15 residues. The CDR3 here is CASSLGTTAHYGYTF. Here the CDR3 DNA reads TGCGCCAGCAGCTTGGGGACGACAGCACACTATGGCTACACCTTC.

The chain combines TRBV5-4 with TRBJ2-5; D not resolved. The CDR3 length is 14 residues. Germline CDR1 SGHNT, CDR2 YYREEE (reference sequence). V was clipped by 4 bases and J by 2 bases, with 12 bases between them. The CDR3 loop is CASSRPPGQETQYF. The CDR3 nucleotides are TGTGCCAGCAGCCGACCCCCGGGTCAAGAGACCCAGTACTTC.

This clone was counted a few times. Here the CDR3 DNA reads TGTGCCAGCAGCCCCGGGGGGGGACCCCTCCACTTT. This translates into CASSPGGGPLHF. This chain links TRBV7-9 with TRBJ1-6; the D gene is possibly TRBD1 (5 bases). Between the trimmed V and J ends, which lost 5 bases and 12 bases, there was a span of 11 bases. CDR3 length: 12 residues. The germline CDR1 and CDR2 sequences are SEHNR and FQNEAQ (reference sequence).

This clone appeared once. The chain links TRBV29-1 to TRBJ1-1; no clear D gene. Trimming pared 1 base from V and 8 bases from J, leaving 8 bases between. Germline CDR1 reads SQVTM; CDR2 reads ANQGSEA. This CDR3 spans 11 amino acids. As DNA, the CDR3 is TGCAGCGTTGAAGCCGTGGGCGAAGCTTTCTTT. Translated: CSVEAVGEAFF.

The chain links TRBV27 to TRBJ1-1; D gene uncertain. V was trimmed by 3 bases and J by 2 bases, leaving 7 bases between them. From germline, CDR1 is MNHEY and CDR2 SMNVEV (reference sequence). The length of the CDR3 is 13 residues. CDR3 loop: CASSFQINTEAFF. In DNA form, the CDR3 reads TGTGCCAGCAGTTTCCAGATTAACACTGAAGCTTTCTTT.

The rearrangement uses TRBV10-3 and TRBJ2-3, with 8 bases that match TRBD2. CDR1 is ENHRY and CDR2 is SYGVKD in the germline V gene. J gave up 0 bases and V 8 bases, and 7 bases lay outside the gene matches. The CDR3 is 15 residues long. The CDR3: CAIRSGGGSTDTQYF. The CDR3 DNA follows: TGTGCCATCCGTTCTGGCGGGGGGAGCACAGATACGCAGTATTTT.

This clone has a single count. The chain couples TRBV6-5 to TRBJ2-7; TRBD1 matches at 8 bases. The CDR3 contains 14 residues. In germline, CDR1 is MNHEY, CDR2 SVGAGI. The V gene end was trimmed by 5 bases and the J gene end by 5 bases; junction bases not matched to a gene: 8. The CDR3 protein is CASSRGQGIHEQYF. The CDR3 region has the DNA TGTGCCAGCAGTCGAGGACAGGGTATTCACGAGCAGTACTTC.

The J gene is TRBJ2-5, the V gene TRBV6-5, with 7 bases matching TRBD1. This CDR3 comprises 13 residues. Per germline, CDR1 MNHEY and CDR2 SVGAGI. V dropped 3 bases and J dropped 7; count of bases not matched to a gene: 5. The CDR3, as DNA: TGTGCCAGCAGTTATGGGGACAGAGGGACCCAGTACTTC. This translates into CASSYGDRGTQYF.

The chain has TRBV9 and TRBJ1-6; D may be TRBD1 (5 bases). The V gene's germline CDR1 is SGDLS and CDR2 YYNGEE. The CDR3 sequence is 15 residues long. The ends were cut back, 1 base at V and 9 bases at J, with 14 bases in the middle. In DNA form, the CDR3 reads TGTGCCAGCAGCGTAAGTCAGGGATTGGGTTCACCCCTCCACTTT. Its protein is CASSVSQGLGSPLHF.

This chain connects TRBV30 to TRBJ1-6, with D unresolved. Trimming left V 0 bases short and J 9 bases short, with 9 bases between. The CDR3 contains 13 residues. In germline, CDR1 is GTSNPN, CDR2 SVGIG (reference sequence). This CDR3 is CAWSVQGVSPLHF. The CDR3 region has the DNA TGTGCCTGGAGTGTTCAAGGAGTTTCACCCCTCCACTTT.

The gene calls are TRBV7-9 and TRBJ2-1; 7 bases match TRBD2. CDR3 length: 17 residues. V gave up 5 bases and J gave up 1 base; unmatched junction bases: 11. Germline CDR1 SEHNR, CDR2 FQNEAQ (reference sequence). The CDR3 spells CASSTIKRGDSYNEQFF. DNA for the CDR3: TGTGCCAGCAGCACGATCAAGCGGGGAGATTCCTACAATGAGCAGTTCTTC.

The sample holds one count of this clone. The V gene is TRBV10-3, the J gene TRBJ1-1; 10 positions match TRBD1. Losses at the gene ends were 4 bases for V and 4 bases for J; bases not matched to a gene: 6. The CDR3 is 15 residues long. Germline V gene sequence: CDR1 ENHRY, CDR2 SYGVKD. The CDR3 DNA follows: TGTGCCATCAGTGGGGACAGGGGATCGAGCACTGAAGCTTTCTTT. The encoded protein is CAISGDRGSSTEAFF.

This chain uses TRBV6-1 with TRBJ2-6, with D perhaps matching TRBD2 (6 bases). Trimming removed 3 bases at V and 1 base at J, with 10 bases between. Germline assignment: CDR1 MNHNS and CDR2 SASEGT. This CDR3 has 16 residues. CDR3 amino acids: CASSDQRGSGANVLTF. CDR3 in DNA: TGTGCCAGCAGTGACCAACGGGGGTCTGGGGCCAACGTCCTGACTTTC.

This chain links TRBV7-2 with TRBJ2-7; 8 bases align to TRBD2. Germline V gives CDR1 SGHTA, CDR2 FQGNSA. The CDR3 spans 16 residues. Unmatched junction bases numbered 7, after V lost 3 bases and J lost 0 bases. CDR3 sequence: CASSFGTRQPSYEQYF. The CDR3 bases are TGTGCCAGCAGCTTTGGGACTAGACAACCCTCCTACGAGCAGTACTTC.